Presented here are 16 T cell receptor beta chains from one specimen sequenced in a study of blood T cell repertoires in COVID-19. Only in-frame clones appear in the TCRdb table, and some are missing; sequencing was by immunoSEQ multiplex PCR. The profile shows a few hundred thousand clones, more than 85% of them singletons. Input material: PBMCs or T cells enriched from blood (not recorded which). All receptors come from a woman aged 30 to 39 who had recovered from COVID-19.

This clone was detected only a few times. The V call is TRBV5-1, the J call TRBJ2-3; TRBD2 aligns across 10 bases. From germline, CDR1 is SGHRS and CDR2 YFSETQ. This CDR3 has 19 amino acids. J gave up 4 bases and V 3 bases, and 17 bases lay outside the gene matches. The CDR3 protein is CASSWGPGTSAQRADTQYF. DNA for the CDR3: TGCGCCAGCAGCTGGGGCCCCGGGACTAGCGCCCAAAGAGCAGATACGCAGTATTTT.

The chain recombines TRBV5-6 with TRBJ1-4, with 9 nucleotides matching TRBD1. Germline trimming cut 4 bases from V and 7 bases from J; bases unmatched to any gene: 8. Germline lookup yields CDR1 SGHDT and CDR2 YYEEEE. The CDR3 covers 15 residues. The chain's CDR3 is CASSVSGTGREKLFF. Here the CDR3 DNA reads TGTGCCAGCAGCGTGTCCGGGACAGGGCGTGAAAAACTGTTTTTT.

The chain has TRBV5-8 and TRBJ2-1, with 9 bases that match TRBD2. Losses at the gene ends were 1 base for V and 7 bases for J; bases not matched to a gene: 6. This CDR3 comprises 15 residues. From germline, CDR1 is SGHTS and CDR2 YDEGEE. This CDR3 is CASSLRGGRANEQFF. CDR3 DNA sequence: TGTGCCAGCAGCTTGCGGGGCGGGAGGGCGAATGAGCAGTTCTTC.

The table lists this clone with a few counts. This chain uses TRBV11-2 with TRBJ2-5; possible D gene TRBD2, 6 bases. The germline gives CDR1 SGHAT, CDR2 FQNNGV. Trimming took 3 bases from V and 1 from J, leaving 18 bases between them. CDR3 length: 17 residues. In nucleotides, the CDR3 is TGTGCCAGCAGCTTTCTCGCCCCGGGAGCGCCCCAAGAGACCCAGTACTTC. Translated, it gives CASSFLAPGAPQETQYF.

This chain connects TRBV9 to TRBJ2-5; the match to TRBD1 covers 9 bases. The CDR3 contains 15 residues. Germline assignment: CDR1 SGDLS and CDR2 YYNGEE. Germline trimming cut 0 bases from V and 6 bases from J; bases unmatched to any gene: 6. This chain's CDR3 is CASSVEGTGIQTQYF. In DNA form, the CDR3 reads TGTGCCAGCAGCGTAGAGGGGACAGGGATACAGACCCAGTACTTC.

The chain links TRBV6-2 or TRBV6-3 to TRBJ2-7; TRBD2 matches 9 bases. Unmatched junction bases numbered 11, after V lost 0 bases and J lost 2 bases. The CDR3 length is 18 residues. CDR1 and CDR2 (germline): MNHEY, SVGEGT. CDR3 coding DNA: TGTGCCAGCAGTTACTCCCCTAAAACTAGCGGGCCTCCCTACGAGCAGTACTTC. Its translation is CASSYSPKTSGPPYEQYF.

The rearrangement links TRBV3-1 (or the pseudogene TRBV3-2) to TRBJ1-2; D gene unclear. Trimming stripped 1 base from V and 4 bases from J, with 13 bases between. The germline CDR1 and CDR2 sequences are LGHDT and YNNKEL (reference sequence). The CDR3 runs to 15 residues. The CDR3 DNA is TGTGCCAGCAGCCAAGCAGTCGTACGGAGCTATGGCTACACCTTC. This translates into CASSQAVVRSYGYTF.

V usage is TRBV11-2 and J usage is TRBJ1-2; tentative D call: TRBD1 (6 bases). V shed 0 bases and J shed 1 base, with 12 bases lying between them. This CDR3 is 16 amino acids long. CDR1 and CDR2 (germline): SGHAT, FQNNGV. The CDR3 DNA is TGTGCCAGCAGCTTAGACCCCGGGACATTTAACTATGGCTACACCTTC. As protein: CASSLDPGTFNYGYTF.

This clone was seen more than once but under ten times. The chain joins TRBV9 to TRBJ1-5; the D is unclear. Trimming shortened V by 0 bases and J by 5 bases, and 12 bases separated the two germline ends. The germline CDR1 and CDR2 sequences are SGDLS and YYNGEE. The CDR3 totals 15 residues. CDR3 amino acids: CASSVDGRRDQPQHF. CDR3 coding DNA: TGTGCCAGCAGCGTAGACGGTCGTCGGGATCAGCCCCAGCATTTT.

The V call is TRBV28, the J call TRBJ2-7; D is perhaps TRBD1 (6 bases). CDR3 length equals 16 residues. Germline V gives CDR1 MDHEN, CDR2 SYDVKM. Trimming stripped 2 bases from V and 6 bases from J, with 20 bases between. The chain's CDR3 is CASSLPSGEGLSEQYF. The CDR3, as DNA: TGTGCCAGCAGTTTACCCTCAGGGGAAGGCCTGTCCGAGCAGTACTTC.

The chain combines TRBV7-2 with TRBJ2-1, with 11 bases fitting TRBD2. Germline-derived CDR1 and CDR2 are SGHTA and FQGNSA. Trimming took 5 bases from V and 3 from J; bases not matched to a gene: 9. The length of the CDR3 is 17 residues. This CDR3 is CASSPTSGSPVYNEQFF. The CDR3, as DNA: TGTGCCAGCAGCCCCACTAGCGGGAGCCCCGTCTACAATGAGCAGTTCTTC.

This clone has just one count. V gene TRBV5-1 combines with J gene TRBJ1-6, with D perhaps TRBD1 (5 bases). Trimming removed 0 bases from V and 9 bases from J, with 16 bases in between. Germline V CDR1 and CDR2: SGHRS, YFSETQ. The CDR3 contains 16 residues. CDR3 amino acids: CASSLETPGNGSPLHF. The DNA for the CDR3 is TGCGCCAGCAGCTTGGAGACTCCAGGGAACGGTTCACCCCTCCACTTT.

This clone was picked up one time. Here the CDR3 DNA reads TGTGCCAGCACCTCGTTGGGGAGCTCCTATAATTCACCCCTCCACTTT. Translated, it gives CASTSLGSSYNSPLHF. The chain links TRBV5-4 to TRBJ1-6; the D is unclear. V lost 6 bases and J 0 bases, leaving 13 bases between the germline ends. The CDR3 has 16 residues. CDR1 and CDR2 (germline): SGHNT, YYREEE (reference sequence).

The rearrangement joins TRBV5-4 to TRBJ2-3; 13 positions match TRBD2. V dropped 4 bases and J dropped 5; count of bases not matched to a gene: 16. The CDR3 sequence is 19 residues long. Germline CDR1 is SGHNT and CDR2 is YYREEE (reference sequence). The CDR3: CASSAGLAGALRLGDTQYF. The CDR3 bases are TGTGCCAGCAGCGCCGGACTAGCGGGAGCCCTCCGGTTAGGAGATACGCAGTATTTT.

The genes are TRBV9 and TRBJ1-1, with 7 positions matching TRBD1. J gave up 5 bases and V 1 base, and 11 bases lay outside the gene matches. In germline, CDR1 is SGDLS, CDR2 YYNGEE. CDR3 length equals 16 residues. This CDR3 reads CASSVFAGGFNTEAFF. DNA for the CDR3: TGTGCCAGCAGCGTATTCGCAGGGGGATTTAATACTGAAGCTTTCTTT.

The CDR3 sequence: CASSPGNRGKNIQYF. The CDR3 nucleotides read TGTGCCAGCAGCCCTGGGAATAGGGGCAAAAACATTCAGTACTTC. This rearrangement joins TRBV28 to TRBJ2-4, with D possibly matching TRBD1 (5 bases). The germline gives CDR1 MDHEN, CDR2 SYDVKM. Trimming pared 6 bases from V and 3 bases from J, leaving 15 bases between. The CDR3 totals 15 residues.